The entry below describes one T cell receptor (beta chain). Its antigen is currently unknown. Profiling relied on immunoSEQ multiplex PCR, and the TCRdb table lists in-frame clones only, not all of them. The profile shows 150,000 to 200,000 clones, 75% to 95% of them singletons. The entry originates in a study of T cell responses to AZD1222 COVID-19 vaccine. Study-wide results and limits: Repertoires were obtained solely post-peak T cell response. Of the AZD1222 recipients, only five to seven were seropositive at baseline. Donors, mostly white British, included more females; clonal diversity was possibly underestimated.

The sample was peripheral blood, taken on day 0 of AZD1222 vaccination. The clonotype was recovered from an adult in good health.

CDR3 sequence: CASSLSGFYGYTF. In DNA form, the CDR3 reads TGTGCCAGTAGTCTTTCAGGGTTCTATGGCTACACCTTC. This chain links TRBV19 with TRBJ1-2; TRBD1 is a possible D gene (5 bases). V shed 5 bases and J shed 4 bases, with 11 bases lying between them. The CDR3 runs to 13 residues. Per the germline V gene, CDR1 is LNHDA and CDR2 is SQIVND (reference sequence). Full variable domain (outside the CDR3, taken from reference TRBV19 and TRBJ1-2): DGGITQSPKYLFRKEGQNVTLSCEQNLNHDAMYWYRQDPGQGLRLIYYSQIVNDFQKGDIAEGYSVSREKKESFPLTVTSAQKNPTAFYLCASSLSGFYGYTFGSGTRLTVV.